This TCR beta chain came from a study of blood T cell repertoires in COVID-19. About the study: T cells, B-cell-depleted T cells, or PBMCs provided the cDNA or gDNA that served as material.

Looked up from germline, CDR1 is LGHNT and CDR2 is FRNRAP. Trimming pared 1 base from V and 2 bases from J, leaving 15 bases between. The CDR3 runs to 16 residues. The data were produced by immunoSEQ multiplex PCR, yet TCRdb's version contains in-frame clones alone and is incomplete. This sample carries roughly 54,000 clones, roughly nine tenths of them seen once, and the ten largest clones take roughly 3.6%. The sample comprised peripheral blood. V and J are TRBV12-5 and TRBJ2-7, with D possibly matching TRBD2 (5 bases). The sequence derives from a man between 45 and 60 years old with acute or convalescent COVID-19. CDR3 sequence (DNA): TGTGCTAGTGGTTTGGGGGTAGGTTCTAGCACCTACGAGCAGTACTTC. Translating it yields CASGLGVGSSTYEQYF.